This passage covers 16 T cell receptor beta chains from one sample sequenced in a study of regulatory T cells in long-lasting Graves disease. Time point indicated: newly diagnosed GD, antithyroid drugs for less than 3 months. Construction of the TCR library relied on RNA isolated from PBMCs. CDR3 regions were amplified by Arm-PCR using iRepertoire HTBI primers to build TCR beta libraries. TCRdb recomputed calls from the multiplex PCR reads with MiXCR, one row per CDR3 protein. The sample shows some 320,000 distinct CDR3 sequences, under 20% of them seen only once. This material consisted of peripheral blood mononuclear cells (PBMCs), taken at new diagnosis, from a patient treated with antithyroid drugs. These receptor sequences come from a female donor with Graves disease.

This clonotype has more than one count but fewer than ten. The V call is TRBV28, the J call TRBJ1-2, with D possibly being TRBD1 (6 bases). Germline loops: CDR1 MDHEN, CDR2 SYDVKM. CDR3 size: 14 residues. Trimming shortened V by 5 bases and J by 4 bases, and 14 bases separated the two germline ends. For the CDR3, the DNA is TGTGCCAGCAGTCACGACAGGTTGGGCTATGGCTACACCTTC. Translated: CASSHDRLGYGYTF.

This chain uses TRBV11-2 with TRBJ1-2; 7 bases fit TRBD1. This CDR3 is 13 amino acids long. Losses at the gene ends were 8 bases for V and 5 bases for J; bases not matched to a gene: 8. Germline CDR1 and CDR2: SGHAT and FQNNGV. As DNA, the CDR3 is TGTGCCAGCTCCGGGGGGGGACAGTATGGCTACACCTTC. As protein: CASSGGGQYGYTF.

This clonotype has just a few counts. The chain combines TRBV19 with TRBJ2-1; possible D gene TRBD1, 5 bases. Trimming stripped 7 bases from V and 4 bases from J, with 11 bases between. The CDR3 is made up of 13 amino acids. Looked up from germline, CDR1 is LNHDA and CDR2 is SQIVND (reference sequence). The CDR3 bases are TGTGCCAGTATGGGGCGGTGGTACAATGAGCAGTTCTTC. This codes for CASMGRWYNEQFF.

This clonotype was counted at least ten times. V is TRBV7-9 and J is TRBJ2-3; D is unclear. V was trimmed by 8 bases and J by 2 bases, leaving 8 bases between them. This CDR3 contains 12 residues. Germline V CDR1 and CDR2: SEHNR, FQNEAQ (reference sequence). The CDR3, as DNA: TGTGCCAGCGGGCAGAACACAGATACGCAGTATTTT. Protein: CASGQNTDTQYF.

This clonotype appeared many times. The gene calls are TRBV5-6 and TRBJ2-7; no clear D gene. V was clipped by 2 bases and J by 3 bases, with 12 bases between them. The CDR3 consists of 14 residues. Germline assignment: CDR1 SGHDT and CDR2 YYEEEE. CDR3 loop: CASSLHGSNYEQYF. CDR3 DNA: TGTGCCAGCAGCTTACACGGTTCCAACTACGAGCAGTACTTC.

This clonotype has at least ten counts. The chain employs TRBV12-3 or TRBV12-4 and TRBJ1-2, with TRBD1 matching over 7 bases. V lost 2 bases to trimming and J lost 4 bases; unmatched junction nucleotides: 7. CDR3 length: 15 amino acids. The CDR3 DNA sequence: TGTGCCAGCAGTTTACAGGGGGAAGGGAGCTATGGCTACACCTTC. This sequence encodes CASSLQGEGSYGYTF.

This clonotype has only a few counts. The chain carries TRBV19 and TRBJ2-5, with TRBD2 as a possible D gene (6 bases). V gave up 4 bases and J gave up 2 bases, with 14 bases separating them. The CDR3 loop spans 15 amino acids. Germline CDR1 LNHDA, CDR2 SQIVND (reference sequence). This CDR3 is CASSSVLAGQETQYF. The CDR3 bases are TGTGCCAGTAGTAGCGTTCTTGCGGGGCAAGAGACCCAGTACTTC.

This clonotype was observed at least ten times. The chain employs TRBV3-1 and TRBJ2-7, with D perhaps matching TRBD2 (5 bases). The CDR3 has 14 residues. V gave up 1 base and J gave up 4 bases, with 11 bases separating them. Germline V lookup: CDR1 LGHDT, CDR2 YNNKEL (reference sequence). The CDR3 region is CASSQAISGYEQYF. CDR3 sequence (DNA): TGTGCCAGCAGCCAAGCTATCAGCGGATACGAGCAGTACTTC.

This clonotype occurred a few times. The rearrangement links TRBV7-2 to TRBJ2-7; the match to TRBD1 covers 12 bases. CDR1 is SGHTA, CDR2 FQGNSA, per germline. V trimming: 5 bases; J trimming: 4 bases; junction bases outside the gene matches: 12. This CDR3 spans 17 amino acids. The CDR3 bases are TGTGCCAGCAGCCTAGGGACAGGGGGCGAAATTTTTTACGAGCAGTACTTC. It yields the protein CASSLGTGGEIFYEQYF.

At least ten counts were recorded for this clonotype. The J gene is TRBJ1-4, the V gene TRBV6-1; D remains unclear. Trimming left V 7 bases short and J 2 bases short, with 8 bases between. CDR1 is MNHNS and CDR2 is SASEGT in the germline V gene. This CDR3 comprises 13 residues. The DNA for the CDR3 is TGTGCCAGCACGGAACTTACTAATGAAAAACTGTTTTTT. This gives the protein CASTELTNEKLFF.

This clonotype was detected many times. The V call is TRBV12-3 or TRBV12-4, the J call TRBJ1-1; maybe TRBD1 (6 bases). Trimming cost V 4 bases and J 6 bases, with 15 bases left between them. The CDR3 loop spans 14 amino acids. The chain's CDR3 is CASSYQAGDPEAFF. As DNA, the CDR3 is TGTGCCAGCAGTTATCAGGCAGGGGACCCTGAAGCTTTCTTT.

As regards this clonotype: With a much larger clone just one base away, this may be a read error. The chain recombines TRBV6-4 with TRBJ1-2, with TRBD1 matching 8 bases. Germline CDR1 reads MRHNA; CDR2 reads SNTAGT. The CDR3 runs 19 residues. For the CDR3, the DNA is TGTGCCAGCAGTTACTCGTCCTGGACAGGGCTCCCCTCCTCGTGTGGCTACACCTTC. Encoded protein: CASSYSSWTGLPSSCGYTF.

As to this clonotype: A much larger clone is a single base away; this may be a read error. The genes are TRBV28 and TRBJ1-2; TRBD1 is a possible D gene (5 bases). CDR1 and CDR2 (germline): MDHEN, SYDVKM. This CDR3 contains 13 residues. V lost 7 bases to trimming and J lost 10 bases, with 19 bases between them. As DNA, the CDR3 is TGTGCCAGCACCCCGGGACCCAGCAGTGACTACACCTTC. Translating gives CASTPGPSSDYTF.

This clonotype was counted only a few times. The chain has TRBV4-2 and TRBJ1-2; no definite D call. Trimming pared 3 bases from V and 3 bases from J, leaving 11 bases between. Germline assignment: CDR1 LGHNA and CDR2 YNFKEQ. The CDR3 consists of 14 residues. As DNA, the CDR3 is TGTGCCAGCAGCCAGGTACCCGTAGACTATGGCTACACCTTC. This gives the protein CASSQVPVDYGYTF.

V and J are TRBV6-5 and TRBJ2-5, with D perhaps TRBD2 (5 bases). The CDR3 is 15 residues long. V was trimmed by 0 bases and J by 5 bases, leaving 13 bases between them. Germline V CDR1 and CDR2: MNHEY, SVGAGI. The CDR3 loop is CASSYSGSRGETQYF. The CDR3 DNA reads TGTGCCAGCAGTTACTCCGGGTCTCGAGGGGAGACCCAGTACTTC.

The genes are TRBV5-1 and TRBJ1-2, with TRBD1 as a possible D gene (6 bases). The germline gives CDR1 SGHRS, CDR2 YFSETQ. V was pared by 0 bases and J by 4 bases, with 19 bases between. The CDR3 consists of 17 residues. CDR3 DNA sequence: TGCGCCAGCAGCTTGGCGGCCGGAGTAGGGGGGAGCTATGGCTACACCTTC. Translation gives CASSLAAGVGGSYGYTF.